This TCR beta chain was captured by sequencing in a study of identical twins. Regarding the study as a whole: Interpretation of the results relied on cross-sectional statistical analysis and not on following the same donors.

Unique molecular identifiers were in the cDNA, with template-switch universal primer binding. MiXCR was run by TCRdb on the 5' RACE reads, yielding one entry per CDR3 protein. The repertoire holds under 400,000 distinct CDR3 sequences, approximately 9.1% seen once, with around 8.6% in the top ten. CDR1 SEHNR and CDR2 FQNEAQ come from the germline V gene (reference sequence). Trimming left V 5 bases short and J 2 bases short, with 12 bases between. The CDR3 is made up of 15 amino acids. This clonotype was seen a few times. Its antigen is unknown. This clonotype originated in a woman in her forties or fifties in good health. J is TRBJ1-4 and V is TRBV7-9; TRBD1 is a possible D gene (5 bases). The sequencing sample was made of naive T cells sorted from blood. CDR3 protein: CASSPPGLTNEKLFF. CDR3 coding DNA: TGTGCCAGCAGCCCACCGGGACTGACTAATGAAAAACTGTTTTTT. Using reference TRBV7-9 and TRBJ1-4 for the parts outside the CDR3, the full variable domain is DTGVSQNPRHKITKRGQNVTFRCDPISEHNRLYWYRQTLGQGPEFLTYFQNEAQLEKSRLLSDRFSAERPKGSFSTLEIQRTEQGDSAMYLCASSPPGLTNEKLFFGSGTQLSVL.